The T cell receptor (beta chain) under discussion was sequenced for a study of blood T cell repertoires in COVID-19. Overall study: Spain, Italy and the United States supplied samples that represented acute and convalescent COVID-19.

The V end was cut by 4 bases, the J end by 7 bases, with 11 bases between. CDR3 size: 13 residues. From germline, CDR1 is KGHSH and CDR2 LQKENI. In assigning cohorts, the study relied on participant-reported clinical history. Assay used: immunoSEQ multiplex PCR; TCRdb lists only in-frame clones, some missing. The data contain approximately 500,000 clones, around 89% of them singletons. The chain joins TRBV18 to TRBJ1-5; no reliable D call. The clonotype was recovered from a woman in her 40s who had recovered from COVID-19. The specimen sequenced was PBMCs or T cells enriched from blood (not recorded which). In DNA, the CDR3 is TGTGCCAGCTCACTCCACACGGGGCAGCCCCAGCATTTT. Encoded protein: CASSLHTGQPQHF.